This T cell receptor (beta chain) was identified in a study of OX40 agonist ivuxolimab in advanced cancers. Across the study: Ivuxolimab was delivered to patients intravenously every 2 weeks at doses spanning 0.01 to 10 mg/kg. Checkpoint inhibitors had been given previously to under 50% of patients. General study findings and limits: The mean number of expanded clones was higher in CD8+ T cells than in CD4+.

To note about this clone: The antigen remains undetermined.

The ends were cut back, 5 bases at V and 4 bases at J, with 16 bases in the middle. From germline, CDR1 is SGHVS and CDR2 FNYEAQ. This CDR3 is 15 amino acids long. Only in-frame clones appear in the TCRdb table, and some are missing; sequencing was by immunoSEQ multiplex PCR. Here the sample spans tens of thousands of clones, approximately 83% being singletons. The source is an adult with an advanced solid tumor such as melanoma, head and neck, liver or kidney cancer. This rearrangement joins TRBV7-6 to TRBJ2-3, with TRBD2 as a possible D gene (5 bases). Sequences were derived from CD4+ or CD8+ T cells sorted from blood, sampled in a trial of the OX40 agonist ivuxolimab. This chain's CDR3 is CASSLAGFGADTQYF. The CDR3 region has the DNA TGTGCCAGCAGCCTCGCGGGTTTTGGGGCAGATACGCAGTATTTT. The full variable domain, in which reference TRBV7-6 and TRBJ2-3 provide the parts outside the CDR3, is GAGVSQSPRYKVTKRGQDVALRCDPISGHVSLYWYRQALGQGPEFLTYFNYEAQQDKSGLPNDRFSAERPEGSISTLTIQRTEQRDSAMYRCASSLAGFGADTQYFGPGTRLTVL.